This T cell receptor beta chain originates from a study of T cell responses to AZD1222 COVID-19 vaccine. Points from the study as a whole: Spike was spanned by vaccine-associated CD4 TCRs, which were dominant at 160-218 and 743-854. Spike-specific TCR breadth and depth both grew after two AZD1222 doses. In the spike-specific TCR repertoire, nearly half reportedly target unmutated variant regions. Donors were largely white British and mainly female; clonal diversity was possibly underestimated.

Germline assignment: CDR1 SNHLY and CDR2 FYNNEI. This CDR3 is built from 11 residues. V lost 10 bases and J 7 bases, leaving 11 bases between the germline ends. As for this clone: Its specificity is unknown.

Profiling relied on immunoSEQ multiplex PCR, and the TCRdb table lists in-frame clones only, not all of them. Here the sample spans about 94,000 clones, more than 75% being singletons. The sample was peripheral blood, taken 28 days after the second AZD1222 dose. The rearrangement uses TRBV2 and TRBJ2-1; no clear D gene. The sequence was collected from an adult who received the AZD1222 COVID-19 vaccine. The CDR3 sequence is CATKRVNEQFF. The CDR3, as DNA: TGTGCCACGAAAAGGGTTAATGAGCAGTTCTTC.